The 15 T cell receptor beta chains below all came from one sample that was sequenced in a study of shared clonotypes between healthy human individuals (dated by TCRdb to the early 2020s). Library creation used the immunoSEQ multiplex PCR assay. In its TCRdb copy, this immuneACCESS table keeps in-frame sequences only and misses some clones. Where compared with another copy, unresolved V genes explain less than half of these, and the others have no known cause. This sample has about 2.4 million clones in its table, and 90% to 95% of those were observed once. Roughly 0.36% of the sample comes from the top ten. The specimen was naive CD4+ T cells from PBMCs. The intended sense of this specimen's cell subset or site label: CD45RA+ positively selected. The receptors come from a man aged 18 to 29 in good health. Some clones in this sample may be carry-over from other donors' samples.

The chain combines TRBV7-8 with TRBJ2-3; TRBD2 aligns across 10 bases. This CDR3 comprises 16 residues. Germline V gene lookup returns CDR1 SGHVS and CDR2 FQNEAQ. Trimming removed 5 bases from V and 1 base from J; junction bases left unmatched: 6. The CDR3 DNA follows: TGTGCCAGCAGCGCCCCTAGCGGGGGAGGCACAGATACGCAGTATTTT. Amino acids: CASSAPSGGGTDTQYF.

The chain recombines TRBV19 with TRBJ1-2, with D possibly TRBD1 on 5 matching bases. Per the germline V gene, CDR1 is LNHDA and CDR2 is SQIVND (reference sequence). V lost 5 bases, J lost 7 bases, and 23 bases lay in between. The CDR3 contains 16 residues. The CDR3 nucleotides read TGTGCCAGTAGTGACCTCAGGGTAGGGTCAAGTTTTGGCTACACCTTC. It codes for CASSDLRVGSSFGYTF.

On this clone itself: This sample includes further DNA sequences coding for the same CDR3. The chain couples TRBV7-2 to TRBJ2-6, with D uncertain. CDR3 size: 15 residues. CDR1 and CDR2 from the germline V gene are SGHTA and FQGNSA. Trimming shortened V by 1 base and J by 4 bases, and 8 bases separated the two germline ends. The CDR3 reads CASSLVSSGANVLTF. The CDR3 DNA sequence: TGTGCCAGCAGCTTAGTTAGCTCCGGGGCCAACGTCCTGACTTTC.

The chain carries TRBV9 and TRBJ1-4; 12 bases fit TRBD1. CDR3 length: 20 amino acids. The germline V gene encodes CDR1 SGDLS and CDR2 YYNGEE. After removal of 0 bases from V and 6 bases from J, the junction contained 15 bases not matched to a gene. CDR3 loop: CASSVGPGTGGGGGDEKLFF. CDR3 coding DNA: TGTGCCAGCAGCGTAGGTCCCGGGACAGGGGGCGGAGGAGGGGATGAAAAACTGTTTTTT. Drawing the rest from reference TRBV9 and TRBJ1-4, the complete variable domain is DSGVTQTPKHLITATGQRVTLRCSPRSGDLSVYWYQQSLDQGLQFLIQYYNGEERAKGNILERFSAQQFPDLHSELNLSSLELGDSALYFCASSVGPGTGGGGGDEKLFFGSGTQLSVL.

The chain is built from TRBV30 and TRBJ2-1; D gene ambiguous. The V end lost 1 base, the J end lost 6 bases, and 7 bases lay between the germline ends. The CDR3 totals 12 residues. Germline CDR1 and CDR2: GTSNPN and SVGIG (reference sequence). In DNA, the CDR3 is TGTGCCTGGAGTGGTGCCAGCAATGAGCAGTTCTTC. It codes for CAWSGASNEQFF.

V is TRBV7-2 and J is TRBJ1-4; D might be TRBD1 (5 bases). Germline V gene sequence: CDR1 SGHTA, CDR2 FQGNSA. The CDR3 runs 16 residues. V was clipped by 2 bases and J by 5 bases, with 15 bases between them. CDR3 coding DNA: TGTGCCAGCAGCTTAAGGGTTGGAGGGGACAATGAAAAACTGTTTTTT. Translated, it gives CASSLRVGGDNEKLFF.

The J gene is TRBJ1-5, the V gene TRBV7-2, with D unclear. CDR3 length: 15 residues. CDR1 and CDR2 from the germline V gene are SGHTA and FQGNSA. Trimming cost V 1 base and J 3 bases, with 10 bases left between them. The CDR3 region is CASSLDGQFNQPQHF. Written as DNA, the CDR3 is TGTGCCAGCAGCTTAGATGGGCAGTTCAATCAGCCCCAGCATTTT.

The chain has TRBV4-1 and TRBJ2-3, with 9 bases matching TRBD2. The CDR3 has 17 residues. J lost 0 bases, V lost 1 base, and 5 bases had no gene match. Germline V CDR1 and CDR2: MGHRA, YSYEKL. The CDR3 DNA reads TGCGCCAGCAGCCAAGTCGGGCTAGCGGGGAGCACAGATACGCAGTATTTT. Translating it yields CASSQVGLAGSTDTQYF.

The V gene is TRBV6-1, the J gene TRBJ1-4, with a weak D call TRBD1 (6 bases). The length of the CDR3 is 15 residues. Germline V lookup: CDR1 MNHNS, CDR2 SASEGT. Trimming removed 4 bases at V and 0 bases at J, with 9 bases between. CDR3 bases: TGTGCCAGCAGTGGTCCAGGGGCAACTAATGAAAAACTGTTTTTT. Translation gives CASSGPGATNEKLFF.

V and J are TRBV7-9 and TRBJ2-1, with a weak D call TRBD2 (7 bases). CDR3 length: 18 amino acids. V lost 6 bases and J lost 1, with 22 bases in between. CDR1 is SEHNR, CDR2 FQNEAQ, per germline (reference sequence). CDR3 amino acids: CASSLGGGRLRSYNEQFF. CDR3 DNA: TGTGCCAGCAGTCTGGGAGGGGGGCGCCTGCGGTCCTACAATGAGCAGTTCTTC.

This chain uses TRBV5-4 with TRBJ1-3, with TRBD1 as a possible D gene (5 bases). The CDR3 contains 17 residues. V lost 4 bases and J lost 0, with 17 bases in between. In germline, CDR1 is SGHNT, CDR2 YYREEE (reference sequence). CDR3 DNA sequence: TGTGCCAGCAGCCCGGGGGGACCTATGAGCTCTGGAAACACCATATATTTT. Residues: CASSPGGPMSSGNTIYF.

This clone was counted between two and nine times. Other DNA sequences within the sample encode an identical CDR3. CDR3 residues: CASSLRTLNTEAFF. CDR3 nucleotides: TGCGCCAGCAGCTTAAGGACGTTGAACACTGAAGCTTTCTTT. The V and J genes are TRBV5-1 and TRBJ1-1; D is ambiguous. The CDR3 spans 14 residues. The V gene lost 2 bases and the J gene lost 0 bases, with 8 bases spanning the gap. Germline CDR1 and CDR2: SGHRS and YFSETQ.

For this clone: Other DNA sequences of this sample code for an identical CDR3. The J gene is TRBJ2-7, the V gene TRBV28, with no clear D. Trimming took off 5 bases at V and 2 bases at J, with 7 bases between the two ends. Germline CDR1 and CDR2: MDHEN and SYDVKM. This CDR3 has 12 amino acids. As DNA, the CDR3 is TGTGCCAGCAGTCCCCGGCCCTACGAGCAGTACTTC. Its translation is CASSPRPYEQYF.

The chain carries TRBV27 and TRBJ2-5; maybe TRBD1 (6 bases). CDR3 length: 15 residues. Germline V gene sequence: CDR1 MNHEY, CDR2 SMNVEV (reference sequence). Trimming left V 5 bases short and J 8 bases short, with 21 bases between. The CDR3 reads CASSDSGTPVVTQYF. The CDR3 nucleotides read TGTGCCAGCAGTGACTCCGGGACACCCGTTGTCACCCAGTACTTC.

This chain's CDR3 is CASSLLAGPSENTEAFF. The CDR3 DNA reads as TGTGCCAGCAGTTTATTGGCAGGGCCCTCCGAGAACACTGAAGCTTTCTTT. The chain joins TRBV28 to TRBJ1-1; possible D gene TRBD1, 5 bases. In germline, CDR1 is MDHEN, CDR2 SYDVKM. The CDR3 is 17 residues long. The V and J ends lost 1 base and 1 base respectively, with 16 bases between them.